A single sample gave rise to the 10 T cell receptor beta chains below, sequenced in a study of blood T cell repertoires in COVID-19. Data came from immunoSEQ multiplex PCR; TCRdb stores just in-frame clones and leaves some out. The sample carries 100,000 to 150,000 clones, approximately 86% recorded once. Input material: PBMCs or T cells enriched from blood (not recorded which). The receptors were gathered from a woman between 50 and 59 years old who had recovered from COVID-19.

The chain carries TRBV3-1 (or the pseudogene TRBV3-2) and TRBJ2-3, with D perhaps TRBD1 (5 bases). CDR1 LGHDT and CDR2 YNNKEL come from the germline V gene (reference sequence). With 0 bases removed from V and 5 bases from J, the gap between germline ends came to 9 bases. The CDR3 sequence is 14 residues long. The CDR3: CASSQDWGGDTQYF. The CDR3 nucleotides read TGTGCCAGCAGCCAAGATTGGGGCGGAGATACGCAGTATTTT.

The J gene is TRBJ1-1, the V gene TRBV11-2; D uncertain. The CDR3 loop spans 13 amino acids. V was pared by 2 bases and J by 5 bases, with 9 bases between. In germline, CDR1 is SGHAT, CDR2 FQNNGV. Written as DNA, the CDR3 is TGTGCCAGCAGCTTACGTGAACTGACTGAAGCTTTCTTT. It yields the protein CASSLRELTEAFF.

The genes are TRBV12-3 or TRBV12-4 and TRBJ1-2; the D gene is possibly TRBD1 (5 bases). Trimming cost V 3 bases and J 8 bases, with 13 bases left between them. This CDR3 spans 13 amino acids. The chain's CDR3 is CASSFGSGRGYTF. The CDR3 coding sequence is TGTGCCAGCAGTTTTGGTTCAGGGCGAGGCTACACCTTC.

In DNA form, the CDR3 reads TGTGCCAGCAGCTTAGGACAGGGTGACTATGGCTACACCTTC. It specifies CASSLGQGDYGYTF. The chain couples TRBV11-2 to TRBJ1-2, with 7 bases that match TRBD1. The length of the CDR3 is 14 residues. The V gene end was trimmed by 1 base and the J gene end by 3 bases; junction bases not matched to a gene: 2. CDR1 is SGHAT and CDR2 is FQNNGV in the germline V gene.

The chain links TRBV6-1 to TRBJ2-1; TRBD1 agrees at 7 bases. The germline CDR1 and CDR2 sequences are MNHNS and SASEGT. The CDR3 spans 14 residues. Trimming at V came to 3 bases and at J to 7 bases, leaving 6 bases not matched to a gene. The CDR3 region is CASSDLRGRNEQFF. DNA for the CDR3: TGTGCCAGCAGTGACCTAAGGGGGCGGAATGAGCAGTTCTTC.

The rearrangement uses TRBV7-8 and TRBJ2-7; 7 bases match TRBD1. The CDR3 is 14 residues long. The V gene end was trimmed by 5 bases and the J gene end by 3 bases; junction bases not matched to a gene: 7. CDR1 SGHVS and CDR2 FQNEAQ come from the germline V gene. The CDR3 sequence: CASSTGQVLYEQYF. The CDR3 DNA sequence: TGTGCCAGCAGCACTGGACAGGTTCTCTACGAGCAGTACTTC.

The chain uses TRBV5-6 and TRBJ2-3, with TRBD2 identical over 12 bases. The germline CDR1 and CDR2 sequences are SGHDT and YYEEEE. V shed 3 bases and J 0 bases; nucleotides not matched to a gene: 5. The CDR3 extends over 17 amino acids. The DNA of the CDR3 is TGTGCCAGCAGCTCGAGGGGGACTAGCGGGAGCACAGATACGCAGTATTTT. Encoded protein: CASSSRGTSGSTDTQYF.

This rearrangement joins TRBV9 to TRBJ2-3; weak D call: TRBD2 (6 bases). The germline gives CDR1 SGDLS, CDR2 YYNGEE. V lost 2 bases and J lost 0, with 13 bases in between. The CDR3 contains 16 residues. For the CDR3, the DNA is TGTGCCAGCAGCGTCAGCTCGCGGGGTAGCACAGATACGCAGTATTTT. Amino acid sequence: CASSVSSRGSTDTQYF.

V and J are TRBV5-1 and TRBJ2-7; possible D gene TRBD1, 6 bases. Germline CDR1 reads SGHRS; CDR2 reads YFSETQ. CDR3 length: 14 amino acids. V was shortened by 4 bases and J by 2 bases, with 13 bases between the two germline ends. The CDR3 sequence is CASSLDSGPYEQYF. The CDR3 region has the DNA TGCGCCAGCAGCCTGGACAGCGGTCCCTACGAGCAGTACTTC.

This clone turned up a few times. This chain links TRBV13 with TRBJ1-5; a weak D match, TRBD1 (6 bases). The CDR3 sequence is 13 residues long. The germline gives CDR1 PRHDT, CDR2 FYEKMQ (reference sequence). Trimming stripped 4 bases from V and 6 bases from J, with 10 bases between. In DNA form, the CDR3 reads TGTGCCAGCAGCTCAAAAGGGGGTCAGCCCCAGCATTTT. Protein product: CASSSKGGQPQHF. Full variable domain (missing parts from reference TRBV13 and TRBJ1-5): AAGVIQSPRHLIKEKRETATLKCYPIPRHDTVYWYQQGPGQDPQFLISFYEKMQSDKGSIPDRFSAQQFSDYHSELNMSSLELGDSALYFCASSSKGGQPQHFGDGTRLSIL.